This T cell receptor beta chain was identified during a study of control samples from healthy donors and cancer patients. Assay: immunoSEQ multiplex PCR; the TCRdb copy retains only in-frame clones and omits some. This table has around 75,000 clones, over 75% appearing once. V was trimmed by 0 bases and J by 6 bases, leaving 19 bases between them. The CDR3 consists of 17 residues. The V gene's germline CDR1 is SGHVS and CDR2 FNYEAQ. The rearrangement joins TRBV7-6 to TRBJ2-3; maybe TRBD2 (7 bases). The sequence was collected from a man aged 50 to 60 in good health. Sequenced input: blood. CDR3 coding DNA: TGTGCCAGCAGCTTAGCTGCTGGCGGGGGCGCCAAGGATACGCAGTATTTT. Translation: CASSLAAGGGAKDTQYF.